The next 14 T cell receptor beta chains were all read from a single sample in a study of identical twins. TCRdb re-called the 5' RACE reads with MiXCR, one entry per CDR3 protein. The table shows a few hundred thousand distinct CDR3 sequences, with 9.5% to 10% occurring only once. This sample was shared with a second study, whose subject was yellow fever vaccine responses in identical twins.

Sequenced: PBMCs. The source is a woman aged 18 to 35 in good health.

The V gene is TRBV15, the J gene TRBJ2-6, with 7 positions matching TRBD1. In germline, CDR1 is LNHNV, CDR2 YYDKDF (reference sequence). The CDR3 spans 14 residues. V lost 7 bases to trimming and J lost 4 bases; unmatched junction nucleotides: 4. Here the CDR3 reads CATNDRVGANVLTF. The CDR3 DNA is TGTGCCACCAACGACAGGGTCGGGGCCAACGTCCTGACTTTC.

In this sample, this clonotype turned up many times. The genes are TRBV7-9 and TRBJ2-1; D remains ambiguous. This CDR3 spans 12 amino acids. From germline, CDR1 is SEHNR and CDR2 FQNEAQ (reference sequence). Trimming shortened V by 2 bases and J by 8 bases, and 7 bases separated the two germline ends. This CDR3 is CASSLIRDEQFF. DNA for the CDR3: TGTGCCAGCAGCTTAATTCGGGATGAGCAGTTCTTC.

Ten or more counts support this clonotype. The V gene is TRBV24-1, the J gene TRBJ2-1; 13 positions agree with TRBD2. The CDR3 is 16 residues long. With 3 bases clipped from V and 3 bases from J, the junction kept 1 base outside the gene matches. The germline V gene encodes CDR1 KGHDR and CDR2 SFDVKD. CDR3 DNA: TGTGCCACCAGTGATGGACTAGCGGGAGACTACAATGAGCAGTTCTTC. It codes for CATSDGLAGDYNEQFF.

The rearrangement links TRBV7-8 to TRBJ2-7, with 7 bases matching TRBD2. The CDR3 runs 13 residues. J was trimmed by 4 bases and V by 8 bases; bases with no gene match: 8. The germline V gene has CDR1 SGHVS and CDR2 FQNEAQ. CDR3 residues: CASRGASGYEQYF. The CDR3 DNA reads as TGTGCCAGCCGAGGGGCTAGCGGTTACGAGCAGTACTTC.

This clonotype has ten or more counts. The chain links TRBV2 to TRBJ1-5, with TRBD1 identical over 7 bases. This CDR3 region has 17 residues. Germline V CDR1 and CDR2: SNHLY, FYNNEI. V lost 3 bases, J lost 2 bases, and 10 bases stayed unmatched. CDR3 DNA: TGTGCCAGCAGTGACCGACAGGGACTCGGGGGCAATCAGCCCCAGCATTTT. It yields the protein CASSDRQGLGGNQPQHF.

V usage is TRBV4-2 and J usage is TRBJ2-1, with D unclear. The germline CDR1 and CDR2 sequences are LGHNA and YNFKEQ. CDR3 length equals 15 residues. Between the trimmed V and J ends, which lost 1 base and 0 bases, there was a span of 7 bases. The DNA of the CDR3 is TGTGCCAGCAGCCAAGGGAGTTTCTCCTACAATGAGCAGTTCTTC. This codes for CASSQGSFSYNEQFF.

This clonotype was seen at least ten times. The chain is built from TRBV5-6 and TRBJ1-5; tentatively, D is TRBD1 (6 bases). Germline loops: CDR1 SGHDT, CDR2 YYEEEE. Trimming took 4 bases from V and 1 from J, leaving 15 bases between them. CDR3 length: 16 residues. Here the CDR3 reads CASSGAGDRSNQPQHF. Here the CDR3 DNA reads TGTGCCAGCAGCGGTGCAGGGGATAGGAGCAATCAGCCCCAGCATTTT.

This clonotype was observed a handful of times. The V call is TRBV12-3 or TRBV12-4, the J call TRBJ2-1; maybe TRBD2 (6 bases). The CDR3 consists of 12 residues. The V end was cut by 4 bases, the J end by 9 bases, with 10 bases between. The CDR3 reads CASSSGVGEQFF. The CDR3 DNA sequence: TGTGCCAGCAGTTCGGGGGTAGGTGAGCAGTTCTTC.

V gene TRBV24-1 combines with J gene TRBJ2-1, with TRBD2 matching over 10 bases. Germline CDR1 KGHDR, CDR2 SFDVKD. V was pared by 7 bases and J by 0 bases, with 5 bases of the junction left unmatched. The CDR3 length is 16 residues. CDR3 nucleotide sequence: TGTGCCACCAGGAGAGCGGGGGGGCCCTCCTACAATGAGCAGTTCTTC. Protein product: CATRRAGGPSYNEQFF.

The CDR3 protein is CASSRGGVDEQFF. CDR3 nucleotide sequence: TGTGCCAGCAGCCGAGGGGGGGTGGATGAGCAGTTCTTC. The V gene is TRBV5-4, the J gene TRBJ2-1; possible D gene TRBD2, 7 bases. Trimming pared 4 bases from V and 8 bases from J, leaving 13 bases between. The CDR3 has 13 amino acids. Germline CDR1 reads SGHNT; CDR2 reads YYREEE (reference sequence).

This clonotype appeared many times. This rearrangement joins TRBV24-1 to TRBJ2-1; 8 nucleotides match TRBD1. This CDR3 comprises 15 residues. Germline CDR1 reads KGHDR; CDR2 reads SFDVKD. J was trimmed by 8 bases and V by 4 bases; bases with no gene match: 9. The CDR3 loop reads CATSDLTGDIDEQFF. DNA for the CDR3: TGTGCCACCAGTGACCTGACAGGGGATATCGATGAGCAGTTCTTC.

The genes are TRBV20-1 and TRBJ2-2; weak D call: TRBD2 (5 bases). The CDR3 extends over 13 amino acids. The germline CDR1 and CDR2 sequences are DFQATT and SNEGSKA (reference sequence). Trimming removed 4 bases at V and 7 bases at J, with 13 bases between. In DNA form, the CDR3 reads TGCAGTGCTACCGGACTCCCCAGCGGGGAGCTGTTTTTT. It specifies CSATGLPSGELFF.

The sample holds many counts of this clonotype. The V and J genes are TRBV7-9 and TRBJ2-7, with D perhaps given as TRBD1 or TRBD2 (5 bases each). The V gene lost 2 bases and the J gene lost 4 bases, with 15 bases spanning the gap. CDR1 is SEHNR, CDR2 FQNEAQ, per germline (reference sequence). CDR3 length equals 15 residues. The CDR3 sequence: CASSLYLWGSYEQYF. The CDR3 coding sequence is TGTGCCAGCAGCTTATATCTTTGGGGGTCGTACGAGCAGTACTTC. Variable domain in full (rest from reference TRBV7-9 and TRBJ2-7): DTGVSQNPRHKITKRGQNVTFRCDPISEHNRLYWYRQTLGQGPEFLTYFQNEAQLEKSRLLSDRFSAERPKGSFSTLEIQRTEQGDSAMYLCASSLYLWGSYEQYFGPGTRLTVT.

This clonotype was recorded a few times. The rearrangement joins TRBV2 to TRBJ1-4; D perhaps matches TRBD1 (5 bases). CDR3 length: 15 amino acids. V gave up 1 base and J gave up 4 bases, with 10 bases separating them. Germline CDR1 reads SNHLY; CDR2 reads FYNNEI. The chain's CDR3 is CASSEGQTYNEKLFF. CDR3 in DNA: TGTGCCAGCAGTGAAGGACAGACCTATAATGAAAAACTGTTTTTT.